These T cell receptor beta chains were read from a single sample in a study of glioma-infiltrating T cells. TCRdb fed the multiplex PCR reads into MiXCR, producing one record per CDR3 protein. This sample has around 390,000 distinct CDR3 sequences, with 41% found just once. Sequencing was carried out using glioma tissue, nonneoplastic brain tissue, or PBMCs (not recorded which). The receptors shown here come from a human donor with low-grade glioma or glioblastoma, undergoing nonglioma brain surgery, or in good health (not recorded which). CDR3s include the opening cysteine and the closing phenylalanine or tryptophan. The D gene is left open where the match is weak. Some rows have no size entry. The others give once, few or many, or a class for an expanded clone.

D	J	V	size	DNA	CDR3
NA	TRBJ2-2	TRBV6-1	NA	TGTGCCAGCAGTCCCCCGAGGGGGGGACTTTACACCGGGGAGCTGTTTTTT	CASSPPRGGLYTGELFF
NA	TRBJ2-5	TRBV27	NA	TGTGCCAGCAGCTATAAGGGTACGGGTGAGACCCAGTACTTC	CASSYKGTGETQYF
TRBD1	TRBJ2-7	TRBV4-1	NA	TGCGCCAGCAGCCACCCGGGACAGACCTACGAGCAGTACTTC	CASSHPGQTYEQYF
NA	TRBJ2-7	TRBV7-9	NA	TGTGCCAGCAGCTCCTCCAATTACGAGCAGTACTTC	CASSSSNYEQYF
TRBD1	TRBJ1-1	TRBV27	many	TGTGCCAGCAGTCCCTCTCGACAGGGAGCTGAAGCTTTCTTT	CASSPSRQGAEAFF
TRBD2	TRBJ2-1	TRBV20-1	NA	TGCAGTGCCCTGGGACTAGCGGGAGAGGTAAATGAGCAGTTCTTC	CSALGLAGEVNEQFF
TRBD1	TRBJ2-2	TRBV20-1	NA	TGCAGTGCCGACAGGGACGGGGTCGGCGGGGAGCTGTTTTTT	CSADRDGVGGELFF
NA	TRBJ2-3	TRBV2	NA	TGTGCCAGCAGTCTACGATTCTCCTACACAGATACGCAGTATTTT	CASSLRFSYTDTQYF
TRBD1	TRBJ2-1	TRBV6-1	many	TGTGCCTGCGGGACAGGGTTCTATGAGCAGTTCTTC	CACGTGFYEQFF
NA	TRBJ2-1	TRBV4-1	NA	TGCGCCAGCAGCCAGTTTTCTAGGGGTGAGGAGCAGTTCTTC	CASSQFSRGEEQFF